The text below deals with one T cell receptor beta chain. Its antigen is still unknown. The CDR3 is made up of 17 amino acids. V gave up 0 bases and J gave up 4 bases; unmatched junction bases: 7. Germline CDR1 SGDLS, CDR2 YYNGEE. CD4+ cells underwent separation, giving CD45RA+ naive and CD45RA-negative memory subsets. This sample was taken from a study of shared clonotypes between healthy human individuals. Some clones are missing from TCRdb's copy, which holds only in-frame ones; the method was immunoSEQ multiplex PCR. The sample lists about 2.4 million clones, 80% to 95% seen once, with about 0.38% in the top ten. Study-wide results and limits: Of the naive CD4 clonotypes, roughly 5% were shared across several donors. Rarefaction gave evidence that sorted-subset sequencing remained incomplete despite large depth.

The chain combines TRBV9 with TRBJ2-2; 9 bases fit TRBD1. This clonotype was sampled from a man aged 18 to 35 in good health. Some clones in this sample may be carry-over from other donors' samples. Sequencing was performed on naive CD4+ T cells from PBMCs. Subset described: CD45RA+ positively selected. CDR3 sequence: CASSVAWDRVTTGELFF. DNA for the CDR3: TGTGCCAGCAGCGTAGCTTGGGACAGGGTAACCACCGGGGAGCTGTTTTTT.